This T cell receptor beta chain was captured in a study of graft-versus-host responses after intestinal transplantation. On the study more broadly: Each of the recipients got a multivisceral, liver-intestinal, or isolated intestinal transplant.

The CDR3 consists of 13 residues. In germline, CDR1 is SNHLY, CDR2 FYNNEI. V shed 6 bases and J shed 6 bases, with 15 bases lying between them. The study, taken as a whole, reports: Peak levels of circulating GvH clones tracked with early post-transplant HvG declines.

Sequenced by immunoSEQ multiplex PCR; TCRdb stores in-frame clones only, minus some. The sample holds approximately 100,000 clones, 86% seen once. Note on this clone: Antigen specificity is unknown.

Sequenced material: PBMCs, taken 255 days after intestinal transplant. This clonotype originated in a human patient who received an intestinal transplant, so some T cells may come from the graft donor. The genes are TRBV2 and TRBJ2-7; D unresolved. Here the CDR3 reads CASRVSLGAEQYF. Written as DNA, the CDR3 is TGTGCCAGCAGAGTATCGTTAGGCGCCGAGCAGTACTTC.